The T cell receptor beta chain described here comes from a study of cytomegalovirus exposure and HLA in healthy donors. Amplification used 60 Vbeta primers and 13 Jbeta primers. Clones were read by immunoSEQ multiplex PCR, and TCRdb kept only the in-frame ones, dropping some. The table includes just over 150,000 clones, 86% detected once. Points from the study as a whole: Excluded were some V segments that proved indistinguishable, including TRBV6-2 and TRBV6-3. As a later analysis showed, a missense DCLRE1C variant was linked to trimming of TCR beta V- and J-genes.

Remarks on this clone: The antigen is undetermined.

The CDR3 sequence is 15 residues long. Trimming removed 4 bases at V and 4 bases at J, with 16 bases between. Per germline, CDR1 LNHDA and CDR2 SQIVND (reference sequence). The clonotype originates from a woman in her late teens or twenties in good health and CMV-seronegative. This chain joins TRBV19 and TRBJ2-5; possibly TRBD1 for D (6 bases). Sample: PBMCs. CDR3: CASSTNPGVPETQYF. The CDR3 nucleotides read TGTGCCAGTAGTACAAATCCAGGGGTTCCAGAGACCCAGTACTTC.